This section outlines one T cell receptor (beta chain) sequence together with its context. Its specificity is unknown. This entry is derived from a study of post-analysis software for immune sequencing data. General observations from the study: Patients had higher frequencies than controls of roughly five TRBV segments, including TRBV5-6, TRBV5-1 and TRBV20-1.

The germline V gene encodes CDR1 SGHRS and CDR2 YFSETQ. This CDR3 contains 15 residues. The trim removed 4 bases at V and 4 bases at J, leaving 9 bases unmatched. Unique molecular identifiers featured in each of the TCR beta cDNA libraries. TCRdb analysed the PCR reads with MiXCR anew, one entry per CDR3 protein. This sample yields some 450,000 distinct CDR3 sequences, of which over 35% are seen a single time; around 10% belongs to the top ten. The chain couples TRBV5-1 to TRBJ2-5; 8 bases line up with TRBD2. The sample comprised blood. The receptor's source is a girl aged 10-17 years with multiple sclerosis. In DNA form, the CDR3 reads TGCGCCAGCAGCCCCTCCCGAGCGGGAGCAGAGACCCAGTACTTC. Translating gives CASSPSRAGAETQYF.